A single sample is the source of the 27 T cell receptor beta chains below, sequenced in a study of blood T cell repertoires in COVID-19. Only in-frame clones appear in the TCRdb table, and some are missing; sequencing was by immunoSEQ multiplex PCR. The table lists approximately 190,000 clones, 70% to 90% of them singletons. Sample: peripheral blood. Receptor source: a woman aged 40 to 50 who had recovered from COVID-19.

The chain employs TRBV5-1 and TRBJ2-7; 9 bases map to TRBD1. Looked up from germline, CDR1 is SGHRS and CDR2 is YFSETQ. V shed 7 bases, J shed 3 bases, and the junction held 8 bases outside the gene matches. This CDR3 has 14 amino acids. Here the CDR3 DNA reads TGCGCCAGCCACAACGGACAGGGGATCTACGAGCAGTACTTC. Residues: CASHNGQGIYEQYF.

J is TRBJ1-2 and V is TRBV3-1 (or the pseudogene TRBV3-2); 7 bases are shared with TRBD1. This CDR3 region has 14 residues. Germline V CDR1 and CDR2: LGHDT, YNNKEL (reference sequence). The V gene end was trimmed by 4 bases and the J gene end by 7 bases; junction bases not matched to a gene: 9. This CDR3 is CASSPPGQAAGYTF. CDR3 DNA sequence: TGTGCCAGCAGCCCGCCCGGACAGGCCGCTGGCTACACCTTC.

This chain uses TRBV5-1 with TRBJ2-5, with 12 bases that match TRBD2. The trim removed 0 bases at V and 4 bases at J, leaving 10 bases unmatched. This CDR3 contains 18 residues. CDR1 is SGHRS and CDR2 is YFSETQ in the germline V gene. This CDR3 is CASSLAPILAGGGETQYF. The CDR3 DNA is TGCGCCAGCAGCTTGGCCCCTATACTAGCGGGAGGTGGAGAGACCCAGTACTTC.

This chain joins TRBV7-7 and TRBJ2-1; a weak D match, TRBD2 (6 bases). Germline CDR1 SSHAT, CDR2 FNYEAQ (reference sequence). This CDR3 region has 16 residues. Trimming cost V 5 bases and J 3 bases, with 17 bases left between them. CDR3 sequence: CASSPTGGAGYNEQFF. In nucleotides, the CDR3 is TGTGCCAGCAGCCCGACCGGGGGAGCGGGCTACAATGAGCAGTTCTTC.

This clone was recorded once. V is TRBV28 and J is TRBJ1-6; D gene ambiguous. The germline gives CDR1 MDHEN, CDR2 SYDVKM. Trimming took off 5 bases at V and 0 bases at J, with 11 bases between the two ends. This CDR3 region has 16 residues. The CDR3 reads CASSLPGSSYNSPLHF. The CDR3 DNA is TGTGCCAGCAGTCTGCCCGGGAGCTCCTATAATTCACCCCTCCACTTT.

This clone was detected once. This chain uses TRBV6-5 with TRBJ1-1; D gene unclear. The CDR3 is made up of 14 amino acids. CDR1 is MNHEY and CDR2 is SVGAGI in the germline V gene. Deletions cut 2 bases from V and 0 bases from J, with 7 bases between. CDR3 in DNA: TGTGCCAGCAGTTACCGGGTCTTGAACACTGAAGCTTTCTTT. This gives the protein CASSYRVLNTEAFF.

The chain combines TRBV24-1 with TRBJ2-2, with 13 bases that match TRBD2. Unmatched junction bases numbered 6, after V lost 3 bases and J lost 6 bases. Germline CDR1 is KGHDR and CDR2 is SFDVKD. CDR3 length equals 17 residues. CDR3 DNA sequence: TGTGCCACCAGTGATCACGGACTAGCGGGAGAGGCCGGGGAGCTGTTTTTT. It is translated as CATSDHGLAGEAGELFF.

This clone was seen just once. V gene TRBV7-9 combines with J gene TRBJ2-6; 11 positions match TRBD1. V dropped 2 bases and J dropped 0; count of bases not matched to a gene: 3. The CDR3 totals 18 residues. Germline V gene lookup returns CDR1 SEHNR and CDR2 FQNEAQ (reference sequence). The CDR3 DNA reads as TGTGCCAGCAGCTTAAGGGGGACAGGGGGCTCTGGGGCCAACGTCCTGACTTTC. As protein: CASSLRGTGGSGANVLTF.

This clone was found once. The V and J genes are TRBV29-1 and TRBJ1-4; 8 nucleotides match TRBD1. Losses at the gene ends were 7 bases for V and 4 bases for J; bases not matched to a gene: 5. This CDR3 is built from 13 residues. Germline V gene data show CDR1 as SQVTM and CDR2 as ANQGSEA. Here the CDR3 reads CSAGQGYNEKLFF. The CDR3 DNA reads as TGCAGCGCCGGACAGGGCTATAATGAAAAACTGTTTTTT.

The genes are TRBV28 and TRBJ2-7, with 7 bases that match TRBD2. The ends lost 8 bases at V and 5 bases at J; junction bases unmatched: 12. The CDR3 loop spans 14 amino acids. The germline CDR1 and CDR2 sequences are MDHEN and SYDVKM. The CDR3 coding sequence is TGTGCCAGCTGGGAGGGAGGGTTTTCGAACGAGCAGTACTTC. Protein: CASWEGGFSNEQYF.

Comments on this clone: The sample carries other DNA sequences with the same CDR3. The V call is TRBV2, the J call TRBJ1-5; 7 nucleotides match TRBD1. The CDR3 runs 14 residues. J lost 2 bases, V lost 4 bases, and 2 bases had no gene match. Germline V gene data show CDR1 as SNHLY and CDR2 as FYNNEI. The chain's CDR3 is CASSGTGGNQPQHF. The CDR3 region has the DNA TGTGCCAGCAGTGGAACAGGGGGCAATCAGCCCCAGCATTTT.

Regarding this clone: Other DNA sequences in this sample translate to the same CDR3. CDR3 in DNA: TGTGCCAGCAGCTTAGGGCAGGGAAACACTGAAGCTTTCTTT. This encodes CASSLGQGNTEAFF. This chain uses TRBV7-2 with TRBJ1-1; tentative D call: TRBD1 (5 bases). Per germline, CDR1 SGHTA and CDR2 FQGNSA. The CDR3 is 14 amino acids. Trimming cost V 1 base and J 2 bases, with 8 bases left between them.

V is TRBV5-1 and J is TRBJ1-5; TRBD1 aligns across 7 bases. V shed 5 bases, J shed 7 bases, and the junction held 6 bases outside the gene matches. CDR3 length: 13 amino acids. The germline V gene encodes CDR1 SGHRS and CDR2 YFSETQ. CDR3 amino acids: CASSQGVEQPQHF. The CDR3, as DNA: TGCGCCAGCAGTCAGGGGGTAGAACAGCCCCAGCATTTT.

The chain uses TRBV30 and TRBJ2-1; 11 bases fit TRBD2. The CDR3 runs 16 residues. CDR1 is GTSNPN, CDR2 SVGIG, per germline (reference sequence). V was pared by 1 base and J by 4 bases, with 6 bases of the junction left unmatched. The CDR3 DNA follows: TGTGCCTGGAGTGGACTAGCGGGAAGGCATTACAATGAGCAGTTCTTC. It translates to CAWSGLAGRHYNEQFF.

The chain recombines TRBV7-9 with TRBJ2-7; 7 bases line up with TRBD1. V was pared by 2 bases and J by 3 bases, with 7 bases of the junction left unmatched. Germline values: CDR1 SEHNR, CDR2 FQNEAQ (reference sequence). The CDR3 is 15 residues long. The CDR3 reads CASSLWGDRVYEQYF. CDR3 DNA sequence: TGTGCCAGCAGCTTATGGGGCGACAGGGTCTACGAGCAGTACTTC.

The chain joins TRBV14 to TRBJ1-4; D is ambiguous. The CDR3 sequence is 15 residues long. CDR1 is SGHDN, CDR2 FVKESK, per germline. The germline V and J ends were trimmed by 3 bases and 0 bases, with 8 bases remaining between them. CDR3 DNA: TGTGCCAGCAGCCAGCCGGGTGCAACTAATGAAAAACTGTTTTTT. It specifies CASSQPGATNEKLFF. The complete variable domain, with remaining parts taken from reference TRBV14 and TRBJ1-4, reads EAGVTQFPSHSVIEKGQTVTLRCDPISGHDNLYWYRRVMGKEIKFLLHFVKESKQDESGMPNNRFLAERTGGTYSTLKVQPAELEDSGVYFCASSQPGATNEKLFFGSGTQLSVL.

The chain joins TRBV7-2 to TRBJ2-5; 7 nucleotides line up with TRBD1. Germline V gene sequence: CDR1 SGHTA, CDR2 FQGNSA. Losses at the gene ends were 11 bases for V and 2 bases for J; bases not matched to a gene: 8. This CDR3 contains 13 residues. CDR3 region: CAGAMGQQETQYF. DNA for the CDR3: TGTGCCGGGGCGATGGGACAGCAAGAGACCCAGTACTTC.

This chain joins TRBV19 and TRBJ2-3, with 8 positions matching TRBD1. CDR3 length: 14 residues. The junction had 3 bases not matched to a gene; V was cut back by 4 bases and J by 3 bases. Germline V gene lookup returns CDR1 LNHDA and CDR2 SQIVND (reference sequence). This CDR3 reads CASSTGQGTDTQYF. CDR3 sequence (DNA): TGTGCCAGTAGTACCGGACAGGGAACAGATACGCAGTATTTT.

This clone was observed once. This chain links TRBV27 with TRBJ1-5; D is perhaps TRBD1 (5 bases). Trimming took off 5 bases at V and 1 base at J, with 15 bases between the two ends. Germline V gives CDR1 MNHEY, CDR2 SMNVEV (reference sequence). This CDR3 is built from 16 residues. The CDR3 spells CASSPLAGGSNQPQHF. The CDR3 DNA sequence: TGTGCCAGCAGTCCCCTGGCGGGGGGGAGCAATCAGCCCCAGCATTTT.

The CDR3 coding sequence is TGTGCCAGCAGCCTCGGGACAGAGAACACTGAAGCTTTCTTT. Protein product: CASSLGTENTEAFF. V is TRBV3-1 (or the pseudogene TRBV3-2) and J is TRBJ1-1; 7 bases are a match to TRBD1. Per the germline V gene, CDR1 is LGHDT and CDR2 is YNNKEL (reference sequence). After removal of 4 bases from V and 1 base from J, the junction contained 3 bases not matched to a gene. The length of the CDR3 is 14 residues.

J is TRBJ1-5 and V is TRBV18; D is uncertain. Germline V gene lookup returns CDR1 KGHSH and CDR2 LQKENI. The CDR3 loop spans 14 amino acids. Trimming pared 3 bases from V and 4 bases from J, leaving 10 bases between. CDR3 residues: CASSPQTGNQPQHF. For the CDR3, the DNA is TGTGCCAGCTCACCTCAGACGGGGAATCAGCCCCAGCATTTT.

The CDR3 reads CAWALKTGADTQYF. CDR3 coding DNA: TGTGCCTGGGCGTTAAAGACAGGAGCAGATACGCAGTATTTT. The V call is TRBV30, the J call TRBJ2-3, with D possibly TRBD1 on 6 matching bases. CDR1 is GTSNPN and CDR2 is SVGIG in the germline V gene (reference sequence). The V end was cut by 5 bases, the J end by 4 bases, with 16 bases between. The CDR3 has 14 amino acids.

This clone was picked up one time. V gene TRBV14 combines with J gene TRBJ2-7; TRBD1 might be the D (7 bases). Per the germline V gene, CDR1 is SGHDN and CDR2 is FVKESK. V lost 0 bases and J 3 bases, leaving 15 bases between the germline ends. This CDR3 has 16 amino acids. The CDR3 spells CASSQDWAGGHYEQYF. CDR3 in DNA: TGTGCCAGCAGCCAAGATTGGGCAGGGGGGCACTACGAGCAGTACTTC.

This clone has only one observation. The V call is TRBV4-1, the J call TRBJ1-1; 7 bases are shared with TRBD1. The V gene's germline CDR1 is MGHRA and CDR2 YSYEKL. This CDR3 spans 18 amino acids. V shed 0 bases and J 0 bases; nucleotides not matched to a gene: 10. The chain's CDR3 is CASSQEERTGPMNTEAFF. In DNA, the CDR3 is TGCGCCAGCAGCCAAGAAGAGAGGACAGGTCCTATGAACACTGAAGCTTTCTTT.

This chain links TRBV19 with TRBJ2-7, with 7 bases that match TRBD1. Losses at the gene ends were 1 base for V and 6 bases for J; bases not matched to a gene: 6. The CDR3 has 14 amino acids. CDR1 LNHDA and CDR2 SQIVND come from the germline V gene (reference sequence). The CDR3: CASSIGKTGTEQYF. DNA for the CDR3: TGTGCCAGTAGTATAGGGAAGACAGGGACCGAGCAGTACTTC.

This clone has only a few counts. The rearrangement links TRBV5-1 to TRBJ2-7; 13 bases fit TRBD2. The germline V gene encodes CDR1 SGHRS and CDR2 YFSETQ. The CDR3 runs 17 residues. V shed 1 base, J shed 5 bases, and the junction held 9 bases outside the gene matches. The CDR3 here is CASSLPLAGGQGDEQYF. Written as DNA, the CDR3 is TGCGCCAGCAGCTTGCCACTAGCGGGAGGGCAGGGGGACGAGCAGTACTTC.

The V gene is TRBV20-1, the J gene TRBJ2-3; no definite D call. The CDR3 contains 11 residues. Germline V gene data show CDR1 as DFQATT and CDR2 as SNEGSKA (reference sequence). With 6 bases removed from V and 6 bases from J, the gap between germline ends came to 10 bases. CDR3 sequence: CSASNGDTQYF. For the CDR3, the DNA is TGCAGTGCCAGTAACGGGGATACGCAGTATTTT.